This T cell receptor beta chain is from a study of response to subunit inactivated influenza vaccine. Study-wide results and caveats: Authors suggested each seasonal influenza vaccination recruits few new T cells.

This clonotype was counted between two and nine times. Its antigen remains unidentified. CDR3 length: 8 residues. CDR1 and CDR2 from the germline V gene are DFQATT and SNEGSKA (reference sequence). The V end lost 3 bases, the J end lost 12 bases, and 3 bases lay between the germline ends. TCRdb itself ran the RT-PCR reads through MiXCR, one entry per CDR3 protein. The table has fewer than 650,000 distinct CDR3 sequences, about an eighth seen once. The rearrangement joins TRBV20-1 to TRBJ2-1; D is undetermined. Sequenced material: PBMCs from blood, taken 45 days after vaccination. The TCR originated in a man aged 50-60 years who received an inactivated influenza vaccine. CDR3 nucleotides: TGCAGTGCTAGCGGGCAGTTCTTC. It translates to CSASGQFF.